Listed here is a single TCR beta chain. The data were obtained in a study of T cell repertoires in ileal Crohn's disease. Profiled with immunoSEQ multiplex PCR; TCRdb holds only in-frame clones, not every one. The data contain several thousand clones, roughly 69% of them singletons. V was pared by 0 bases and J by 4 bases, with 13 bases between. Germline CDR1 reads WSHSY; CDR2 reads SAAADI. This CDR3 comprises 16 residues. Sequenced: ileal tissue. This chain connects TRBV10-2 to TRBJ2-1; D may be TRBD2 (7 bases). The receptor was isolated from an adult with Crohn's disease. In DNA form, the CDR3 reads TGCGCCAGCAGTGAGTCGAGGGGGGGGGTTTACAATGAGCAGTTCTTC. Translation: CASSESRGGVYNEQFF.